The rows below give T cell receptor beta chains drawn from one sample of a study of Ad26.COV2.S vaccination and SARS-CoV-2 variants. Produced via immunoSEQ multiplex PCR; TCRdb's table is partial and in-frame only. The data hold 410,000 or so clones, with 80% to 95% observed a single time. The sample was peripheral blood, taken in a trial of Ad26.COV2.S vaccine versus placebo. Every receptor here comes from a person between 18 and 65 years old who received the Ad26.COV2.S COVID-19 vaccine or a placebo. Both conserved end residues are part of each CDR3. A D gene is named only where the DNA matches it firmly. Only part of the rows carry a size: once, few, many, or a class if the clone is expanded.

DNA: TGTGCCAGCACCTCTCGAGACAGGGTCGGTGGCTACACCTTC; CDR3: CASTSRDRVGGYTF; size: -; J: TRBJ1-2; D: TRBD1; V: TRBV27
DNA: TGTGCCAGCAGCGAGTCCCGGGACGGGGGTCTTGAAGCTTTCTTT; CDR3: CASSESRDGGLEAFF; size: -; J: TRBJ1-1; D: -; V: TRBV9
DNA: TGTGCCAGCAGTTCGCGGGCCTTAACCTACGAGCAGTACTTC; CDR3: CASSSRALTYEQYF; size: -; J: TRBJ2-7; D: -; V: TRBV28
DNA: TGTGCCAGCAGCCCCTGGACTAGCGGGAGGGGAAATGAGCAGTTCTTC; CDR3: CASSPWTSGRGNEQFF; size: -; J: TRBJ2-1; D: TRBD2; V: TRBV7-2
DNA: TGTGCCAGCAGTTCCCTAAGAGAGCAGTTCTTC; CDR3: CASSSLREQFF; size: -; J: TRBJ2-1; D: -; V: TRBV28
DNA: TGTGCCAGCAGCCCCTATCGAGAGGAGATCTACGAGCAGTACTTC; CDR3: CASSPYREEIYEQYF; size: -; J: TRBJ2-7; D: -; V: TRBV7-6
DNA: TGCGCCAGCAGCTTGTATTCGGGTACCTACGAGCAGTACTTC; CDR3: CASSLYSGTYEQYF; size: -; J: TRBJ2-7; D: -; V: TRBV5-1
DNA: TGTGCCAGCAGCTTGAGGAGGAGACTGAACACTGAAGCTTTCTTT; CDR3: CASSLRRRLNTEAFF; size: -; J: TRBJ1-1; D: -; V: TRBV7-2
DNA: TGTGCCAGCAGTATCGAGCGGGAGGCCTCCTACAATGAGCAGTTCTTC; CDR3: CASSIEREASYNEQFF; size: -; J: TRBJ2-1; D: TRBD2; V: TRBV13
DNA: TGTGCCAGCAGTTTTGTGGCCGGGAATCAGGCTGAAGCTTTCTTT; CDR3: CASSFVAGNQAEAFF; size: -; J: TRBJ1-1; D: -; V: TRBV28
DNA: TGTGCCAGCAGGAGTAGCACTACCTACAATGAGCAGTTCTTC; CDR3: CASRSSTTYNEQFF; size: -; J: TRBJ2-1; D: -; V: TRBV2
DNA: TGTGCCTGGAGTGCGGACAGGCTCTATGGCTACACCTTC; CDR3: CAWSADRLYGYTF; size: -; J: TRBJ1-2; D: TRBD1; V: TRBV30
DNA: TGTGCCAGCAGTCCATGGACTAGCGGGGCACTCTTC; CDR3: CASSPWTSGALF; size: -; J: TRBJ2-1; D: TRBD2; V: TRBV12-3/TRBV12-4
DNA: TGTGCCATCAGTGAGTCTGTGGGCGCAGATACGCAGTATTTT; CDR3: CAISESVGADTQYF; size: -; J: TRBJ2-3; D: -; V: TRBV10-3
DNA: TGTGCCAGCAGCCAAGATTTGGGAGAGGGGATCTACGAGCAGTACTTC; CDR3: CASSQDLGEGIYEQYF; size: -; J: TRBJ2-7; D: -; V: TRBV4-2
DNA: TGCAGCGTTTGGACAGACTCTGGAAACACCATATATTTT; CDR3: CSVWTDSGNTIYF; size: -; J: TRBJ1-3; D: -; V: TRBV29-1
DNA: TGCGCCAGCAGCCAACTAGCGGGGGACTCCTACAATGAGCAGTTCTTC; CDR3: CASSQLAGDSYNEQFF; size: -; J: TRBJ2-1; D: TRBD2; V: TRBV4-1
DNA: TGTGCCAGCAGAGACCCGGGGGGCGCTTCTGGAAACACCATATATTTT; CDR3: CASRDPGGASGNTIYF; size: -; J: TRBJ1-3; D: -; V: TRBV2
DNA: TGCGCCAGCAGCTTGGTACAGGGATCTAATGAAAAACTGTTTTTT; CDR3: CASSLVQGSNEKLFF; size: -; J: TRBJ1-4; D: -; V: TRBV5-1
DNA: TGCGCCAGCAGTAAGTTGGGGGGCGAAGCTTTCTTT; CDR3: CASSKLGGEAFF; size: -; J: TRBJ1-1; D: -; V: TRBV5-1
DNA: TGTGCCAGCAGTTCGGACAGTCCCACAGATACGCAGTATTTT; CDR3: CASSSDSPTDTQYF; size: -; J: TRBJ2-3; D: -; V: TRBV6-2/TRBV6-3
DNA: TGCGCCAGCAGCAAGACAGCACTACAAGAGACCCAGTACTTC; CDR3: CASSKTALQETQYF; size: -; J: TRBJ2-5; D: -; V: TRBV5-1
DNA: TGTGCCAGCAGCTTAGCAAAGGGAGGGCCTGATGAGCAGTTCTTC; CDR3: CASSLAKGGPDEQFF; size: -; J: TRBJ2-1; D: TRBD2; V: TRBV7-9
DNA: TGTGCCAGCAGCGGGGGACTAGCGGGAATGTTCAATGAGCAGTTCTTC; CDR3: CASSGGLAGMFNEQFF; size: -; J: TRBJ2-1; D: TRBD2; V: TRBV11-3
DNA: TGTGCCTGGACCGGACAGGGCGGATCACCCCTCCACTTT; CDR3: CAWTGQGGSPLHF; size: -; J: TRBJ1-6; D: TRBD1; V: TRBV30
DNA: TGTGCCTGGAACCTGGGGGGACCTTGGGAGACCCAGTACTTC; CDR3: CAWNLGGPWETQYF; size: -; J: TRBJ2-5; D: -; V: TRBV30
DNA: TGTGCCAGCAGCTTATATGTCGGTGCAGATGGCTACACCTTC; CDR3: CASSLYVGADGYTF; size: few; J: TRBJ1-2; D: -; V: TRBV7-8
DNA: TGTGCCAGCAGCTGGGACATGAACACTGAAGCTTTCTTT; CDR3: CASSWDMNTEAFF; size: -; J: TRBJ1-1; D: -; V: TRBV7-2
DNA: TGTGCCAGTAGTATAGAGTTCCAAGAGACCCAGTACTTC; CDR3: CASSIEFQETQYF; size: -; J: TRBJ2-5; D: -; V: TRBV19
DNA: TGCGCCAGCAGCCAAGATATCGACAGTCAGCCCCAGCATTTT; CDR3: CASSQDIDSQPQHF; size: -; J: TRBJ1-5; D: -; V: TRBV4-3
DNA: TGTGCCAGCAGTTGGGGACAGGGAGGCCCCGGGGAGCTGTTTTTT; CDR3: CASSWGQGGPGELFF; size: few; J: TRBJ2-2; D: TRBD1; V: TRBV6-5
DNA: TGTGCCAGCAGCCCCGGGACTAGCGGGAGTAGGCTAGTGGATGAGCAGTTCTTC; CDR3: CASSPGTSGSRLVDEQFF; size: -; J: TRBJ2-1; D: TRBD2; V: TRBV3-1/TRBV3-2
DNA: TGTGCCAGCAGCTTAGGAGGAACCAACTATGGCTACACCTTC; CDR3: CASSLGGTNYGYTF; size: once; J: TRBJ1-2; D: -; V: TRBV7-2
DNA: TGTGCCAGCAGCCAGAACTACGAGCAGTACTTC; CDR3: CASSQNYEQYF; size: -; J: TRBJ2-7; D: -; V: TRBV28
DNA: TGTGCCAGCAGGGAGGGGGGGTACAATGAGCAGTTCTTC; CDR3: CASREGGYNEQFF; size: -; J: TRBJ2-1; D: -; V: TRBV2
DNA: TGTGCCAGCAGCACAGAAAGTACTGGAACAGATACGCAGTATTTT; CDR3: CASSTESTGTDTQYF; size: -; J: TRBJ2-3; D: -; V: TRBV9
DNA: TGCGCCAGCAGCCGCCCGGGACAGAGCTACGAGCAGTACTTC; CDR3: CASSRPGQSYEQYF; size: -; J: TRBJ2-7; D: TRBD1; V: TRBV4-1
DNA: TGTGCCAGCAGTGGGACTAGCGGAACAGGCAATGAGCAGTTCTTC; CDR3: CASSGTSGTGNEQFF; size: -; J: TRBJ2-1; D: TRBD2; V: TRBV6-4
DNA: TGCAGCGTAGGGACAGGGGAGGACTATGGCTACACCTTC; CDR3: CSVGTGEDYGYTF; size: -; J: TRBJ1-2; D: TRBD1; V: TRBV29-1
DNA: TGTGCCAGCAGCTTGGAGGGGAAATTAGGCACTGAAGCTTTCTTT; CDR3: CASSLEGKLGTEAFF; size: -; J: TRBJ1-1; D: -; V: TRBV7-9
DNA: TGTGCCAGCAGCTTGGCGGGACCTTATTACAATGAGCAGTTCTTC; CDR3: CASSLAGPYYNEQFF; size: once; J: TRBJ2-1; D: -; V: TRBV7-9
DNA: TGTGCCAGCAGTGAAAACAGGGGCATGACAGATACGCAGTATTTT; CDR3: CASSENRGMTDTQYF; size: -; J: TRBJ2-3; D: TRBD1; V: TRBV2
DNA: TGTGCCACCAGTGATTCGGGACAGGGGGAAGCTCAGCCCCAGCATTTT; CDR3: CATSDSGQGEAQPQHF; size: once; J: TRBJ1-5; D: TRBD1; V: TRBV24-1
DNA: TGTGCCAGCAGCGCTCTGGGCCTGCCCTCCTACAATGAGCAGTTCTTC; CDR3: CASSALGLPSYNEQFF; size: -; J: TRBJ2-1; D: -; V: TRBV9
DNA: TGTGCCAGCAGCGGGAGCGCCTACAATGAGCAGTTCTTC; CDR3: CASSGSAYNEQFF; size: -; J: TRBJ2-1; D: -; V: TRBV6-5